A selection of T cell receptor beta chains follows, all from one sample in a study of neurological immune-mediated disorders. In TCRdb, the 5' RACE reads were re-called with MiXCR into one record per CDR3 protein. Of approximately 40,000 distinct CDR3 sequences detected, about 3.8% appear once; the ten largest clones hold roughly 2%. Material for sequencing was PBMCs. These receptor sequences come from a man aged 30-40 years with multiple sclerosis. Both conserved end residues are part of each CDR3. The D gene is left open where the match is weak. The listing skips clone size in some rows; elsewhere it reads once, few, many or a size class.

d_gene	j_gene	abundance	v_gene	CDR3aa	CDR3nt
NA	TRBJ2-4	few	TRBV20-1	CSASGTTRAKNIQYF	TGCAGTGCTAGTGGTACGACTAGGGCCAAAAACATTCAGTACTTC
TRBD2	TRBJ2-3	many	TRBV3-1	CASNSGEADTQYF	TGTGCCAGTAATAGCGGGGAAGCAGATACGCAGTATTTT
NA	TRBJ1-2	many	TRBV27	CASGPGTGYTF	TGTGCCAGCGGGCCCGGGACTGGCTACACCTTC
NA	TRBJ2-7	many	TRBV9	CASSVAVSSGYEQYF	TGTGCCAGCAGCGTAGCGGTGTCATCGGGCTACGAGCAGTACTTC
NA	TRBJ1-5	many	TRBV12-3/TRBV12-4	CASGSAASNQPQNF	TGTGCCAGTGGGAGCGCCGCGTCGAATCAGCCCCAGAATTTT
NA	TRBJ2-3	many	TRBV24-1	CATSDFDSTDTQYF	TGTGCCACCAGTGATTTTGACAGCACAGATACGCAGTATTTT
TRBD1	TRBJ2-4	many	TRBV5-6	CASSPLGTGPIAKNIQYF	TGTGCCAGCAGCCCCCTGGGGACAGGCCCCATAGCCAAAAACATTCAGTACTTC
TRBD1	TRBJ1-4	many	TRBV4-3	CASSQGSAGGEKLFF	TGCGCCAGCAGCCAGGGTTCGGCAGGGGGTGAAAAACTGTTTTTT
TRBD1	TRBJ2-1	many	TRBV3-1	CASSQTGVENEQFF	TGTGCCAGCAGCCAAACAGGGGTTGAGAATGAGCAGTTCTTC
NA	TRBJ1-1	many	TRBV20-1	CSANLGRGLAEAFF	TGCAGTGCTAACCTCGGTCGGGGCCTGGCTGAAGCTTTCTTT
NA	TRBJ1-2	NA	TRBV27	CVSRHPTQGSLYGYTF	TGTGTCAGCAGACACCCCACCCAGGGAAGCCTCTATGGCTACACCTTC
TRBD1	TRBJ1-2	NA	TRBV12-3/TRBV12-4	CASRGTAENYGYTF	TGTGCCAGCAGAGGGACAGCTGAGAACTATGGCTACACCTTC
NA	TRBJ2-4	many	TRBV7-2	CASSGGQGSAIQYF	TGTGCCAGCAGCGGGGGTCAGGGGTCGGCCATTCAGTACTTC
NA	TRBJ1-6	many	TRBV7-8	CASSLREGVDSPLHF	TGTGCCAGCAGCTTAAGGGAGGGGGTTGATTCACCCCTCCACTTT
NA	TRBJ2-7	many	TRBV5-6	CASSLVSYEQYF	TGTGCCAGCAGCTTGGTATCCTACGAGCAGTACTTC
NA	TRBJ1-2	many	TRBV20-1	CSASGNHYGYTF	TGCAGTGCTAGCGGGAACCACTATGGCTACACCTTC
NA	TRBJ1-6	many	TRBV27	CASRVQGTQSPLHF	TGTGCCAGCAGGGTACAGGGCACCCAATCACCCCTCCACTTT
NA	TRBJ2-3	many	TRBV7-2	CASSLGGNTQYF	TGTGCCAGCAGCTTAGGGGGTAATACGCAGTATTTT
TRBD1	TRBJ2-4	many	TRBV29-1	CSVPSGTGGTLGYF	TGCAGCGTTCCCTCCGGGACAGGGGGCACATTAGGATACTTC
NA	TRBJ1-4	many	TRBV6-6	CASSYSDGSGELFF	TGTGCCAGCAGTTACTCGGACGGGTCGGGTGAACTGTTTTTT
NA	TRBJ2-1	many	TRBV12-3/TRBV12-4	CASSSQGYSYNEQFF	TGTGCCAGCAGTTCCCAGGGGTACTCCTACAATGAGCAGTTCTTC
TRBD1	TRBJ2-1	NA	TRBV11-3	CASTFLGGTGGNEQFF	TGTGCCAGCACTTTCCTAGGAGGAACAGGGGGTAATGAGCAGTTCTTC
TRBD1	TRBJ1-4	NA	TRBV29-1	CSVEGTGENEKLFF	TGCAGCGTTGAAGGGACAGGGGAAAATGAAAAACTGTTTTTT
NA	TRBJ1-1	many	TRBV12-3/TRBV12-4	CASKPDGAVEAFF	TGTGCCAGCAAACCAGATGGGGCAGTTGAAGCTTTCTTT
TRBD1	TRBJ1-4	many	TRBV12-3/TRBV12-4	CASRQGQGYEKLFF	TGTGCCAGCAGGCAGGGACAGGGTTATGAAAAACTGTTTTTT
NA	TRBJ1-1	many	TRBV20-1	CSARDSRGRDAEAFF	TGCAGTGCTAGAGATTCGAGGGGCCGGGACGCTGAAGCTTTCTTT
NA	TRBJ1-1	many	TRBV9	CASSAEIYTEAFF	TGTGCCAGCAGCGCAGAGATATACACTGAAGCTTTCTTT
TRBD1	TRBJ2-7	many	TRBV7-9	CASSRTGAYEQYF	TGTGCCAGCAGCCGGACAGGGGCCTACGAGCAGTACTTC
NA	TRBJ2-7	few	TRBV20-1	CSARSSTSYEQYF	TGCAGTGCTAGATCCTCAACTTCCTACGAGCAGTACTTC
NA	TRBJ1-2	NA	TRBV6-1	CASSKEQGLYGYTF	TGTGCCAGCAGTAAAGAGCAAGGCCTCTATGGCTACACCTTC